The source of this TCR beta chain is a study of CD8 T cells in Susac syndrome. Deletions cut 6 bases from V and 5 bases from J, with 20 bases between. This CDR3 region has 15 residues. From germline, CDR1 is SGHNT and CDR2 YYREEE (reference sequence). This clonotype was detected only once. cDNA came from approximately 0.5 to 1 ug RNA primed by random hexamers. Amplification of TCR beta CDR3 was carried out by immunoSEQ multiplex PCR, which covered 54 Vbeta and 13 Jbeta segments. TCRdb redid the calling of the immunoSEQ multiplex PCR reads with MiXCR, one entry per CDR3 protein. This sample has some 120,000 distinct CDR3 sequences; approximately 94% occur once, and the top ten carry around 0.12%.

The rearrangement uses TRBV5-4 and TRBJ2-5; perhaps TRBD2 as D (6 bases). The sequenced sample was CD4+ T cells from PBMCs. The sequence derives from a human donor with multiple sclerosis. The CDR3, as DNA: TGTGCCAGCAAATTGGTGGGCGGGATAGGGGAGACCCAGTACTTC. It codes for CASKLVGGIGETQYF.